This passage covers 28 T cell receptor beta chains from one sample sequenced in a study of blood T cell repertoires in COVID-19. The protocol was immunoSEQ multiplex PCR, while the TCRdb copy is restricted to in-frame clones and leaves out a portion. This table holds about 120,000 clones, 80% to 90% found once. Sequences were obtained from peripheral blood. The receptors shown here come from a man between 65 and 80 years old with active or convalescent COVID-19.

Written as DNA, the CDR3 is TGTGCCAGCAGCTCCCCCCCAGGACAGGGTAACTACAATGAGCAGTTCTTC. Translating it yields CASSSPPGQGNYNEQFF. The chain recombines TRBV13 with TRBJ2-1, with 8 bases fitting TRBD1. V dropped 4 bases and J dropped 3; count of bases not matched to a gene: 11. The CDR3 consists of 17 residues. Germline assignment: CDR1 PRHDT and CDR2 FYEKMQ (reference sequence).

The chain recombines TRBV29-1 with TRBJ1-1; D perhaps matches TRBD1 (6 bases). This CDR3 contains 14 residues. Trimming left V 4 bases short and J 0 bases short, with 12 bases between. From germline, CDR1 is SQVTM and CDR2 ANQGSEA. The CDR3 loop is CSVGTATMNTEAFF. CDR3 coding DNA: TGCAGCGTTGGGACAGCTACTATGAACACTGAAGCTTTCTTT.

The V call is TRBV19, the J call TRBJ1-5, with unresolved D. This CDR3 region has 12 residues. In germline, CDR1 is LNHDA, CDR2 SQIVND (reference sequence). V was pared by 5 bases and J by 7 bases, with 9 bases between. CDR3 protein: CASSESNQPQHF. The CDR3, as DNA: TGTGCCAGTAGTGAGTCTAACCAGCCCCAGCATTTT.

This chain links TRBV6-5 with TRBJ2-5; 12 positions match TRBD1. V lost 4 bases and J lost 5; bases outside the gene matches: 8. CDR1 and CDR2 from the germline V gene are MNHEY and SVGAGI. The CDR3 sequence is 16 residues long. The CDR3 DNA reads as TGTGCCAGCAGTTCCTCCGGGACAGGGGGCACGGAGACCCAGTACTTC. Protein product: CASSSSGTGGTETQYF.

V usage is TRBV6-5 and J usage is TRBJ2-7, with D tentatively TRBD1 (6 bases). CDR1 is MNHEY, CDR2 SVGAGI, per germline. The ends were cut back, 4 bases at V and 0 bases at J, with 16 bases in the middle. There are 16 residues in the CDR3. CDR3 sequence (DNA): TGTGCCAGCAGTTCCCTACAGGGTAGGAGCTCCTACGAGCAGTACTTC. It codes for CASSSLQGRSSYEQYF.

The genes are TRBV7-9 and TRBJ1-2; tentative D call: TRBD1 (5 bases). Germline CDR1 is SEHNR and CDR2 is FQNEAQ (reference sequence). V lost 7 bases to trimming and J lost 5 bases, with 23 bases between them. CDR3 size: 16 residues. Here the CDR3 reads CASTRTVTDRSYGYTF. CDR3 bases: TGTGCCAGCACCAGGACGGTAACCGACAGATCATATGGCTACACCTTC.

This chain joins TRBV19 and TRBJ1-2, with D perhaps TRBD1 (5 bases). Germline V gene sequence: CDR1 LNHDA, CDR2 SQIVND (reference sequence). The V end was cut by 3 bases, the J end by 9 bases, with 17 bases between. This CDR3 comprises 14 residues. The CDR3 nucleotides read TGTGCCAGTAGTATCGGGGGGTCGGTGGGGCGCTACACCTTC. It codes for CASSIGGSVGRYTF.

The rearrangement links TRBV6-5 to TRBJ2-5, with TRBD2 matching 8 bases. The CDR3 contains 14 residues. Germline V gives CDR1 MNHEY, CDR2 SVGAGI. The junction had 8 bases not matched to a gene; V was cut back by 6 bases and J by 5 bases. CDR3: CASRASGYRETQYF. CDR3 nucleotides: TGTGCCAGCAGAGCTAGCGGGTATCGGGAGACCCAGTACTTC.

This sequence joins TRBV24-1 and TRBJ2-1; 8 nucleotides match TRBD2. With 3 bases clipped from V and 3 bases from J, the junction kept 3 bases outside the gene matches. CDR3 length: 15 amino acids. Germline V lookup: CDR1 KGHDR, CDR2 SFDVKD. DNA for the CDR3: TGTGCCACCAGTGATCCACTAGCGGTCTACAATGAGCAGTTCTTC. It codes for CATSDPLAVYNEQFF.

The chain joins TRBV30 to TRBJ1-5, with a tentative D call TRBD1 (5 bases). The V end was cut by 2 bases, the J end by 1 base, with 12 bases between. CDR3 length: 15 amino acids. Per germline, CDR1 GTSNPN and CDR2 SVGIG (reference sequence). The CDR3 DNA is TGTGCCTGGAGTCCCATGGGGCAGAGCAATCAGCCCCAGCATTTT. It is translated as CAWSPMGQSNQPQHF.

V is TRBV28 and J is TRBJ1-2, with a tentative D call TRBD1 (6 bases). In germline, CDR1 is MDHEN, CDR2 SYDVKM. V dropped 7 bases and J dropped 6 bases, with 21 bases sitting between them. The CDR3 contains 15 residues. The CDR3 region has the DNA TGTGCCAGCACCCTTCCCGCCAGGGGAGTGGATGGCTACACCTTC. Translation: CASTLPARGVDGYTF.

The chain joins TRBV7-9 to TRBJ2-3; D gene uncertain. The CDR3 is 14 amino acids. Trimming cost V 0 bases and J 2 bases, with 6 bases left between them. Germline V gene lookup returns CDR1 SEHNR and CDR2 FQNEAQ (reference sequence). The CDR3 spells CASSLAEITDTQYF. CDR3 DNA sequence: TGTGCCAGCAGCTTAGCCGAGATCACAGATACGCAGTATTTT.

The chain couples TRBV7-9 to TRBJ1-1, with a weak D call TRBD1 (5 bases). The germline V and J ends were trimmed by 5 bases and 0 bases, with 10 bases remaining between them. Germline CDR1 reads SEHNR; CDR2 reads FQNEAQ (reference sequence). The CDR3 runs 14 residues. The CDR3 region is CASSPTGMNTEAFF. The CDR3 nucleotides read TGTGCCAGCAGCCCTACAGGTATGAACACTGAAGCTTTCTTT.

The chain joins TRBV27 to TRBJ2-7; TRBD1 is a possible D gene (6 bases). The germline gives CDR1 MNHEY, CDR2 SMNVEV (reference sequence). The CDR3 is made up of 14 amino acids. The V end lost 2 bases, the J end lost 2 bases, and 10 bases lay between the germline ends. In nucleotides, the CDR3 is TGTGCCAGCAGTTTAGGCAGGGGACCCTACGAGCAGTACTTC. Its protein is CASSLGRGPYEQYF.

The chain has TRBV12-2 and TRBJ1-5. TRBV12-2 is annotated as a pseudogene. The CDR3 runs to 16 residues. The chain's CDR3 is CASRSPGTHSNQPQHF. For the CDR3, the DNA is TGTGCAAGTCGCTCACCCGGGACTCATAGCAATCAGCCCCAGCATTTT.

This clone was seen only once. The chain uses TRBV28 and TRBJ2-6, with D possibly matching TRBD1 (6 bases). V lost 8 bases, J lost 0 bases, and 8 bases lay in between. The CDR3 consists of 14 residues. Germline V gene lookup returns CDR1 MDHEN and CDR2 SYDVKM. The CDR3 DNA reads TGTGCCAGCCGAGGGGGCTCTGGGGCCAACGTCCTGACTTTC. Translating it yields CASRGGSGANVLTF.

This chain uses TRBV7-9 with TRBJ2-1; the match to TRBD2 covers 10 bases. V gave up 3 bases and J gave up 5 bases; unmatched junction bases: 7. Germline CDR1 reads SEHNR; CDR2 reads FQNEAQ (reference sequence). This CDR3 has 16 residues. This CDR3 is CASSFLGTSEDNEQFF. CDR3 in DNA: TGTGCCAGCAGCTTTTTAGGGACTAGCGAGGACAATGAGCAGTTCTTC.

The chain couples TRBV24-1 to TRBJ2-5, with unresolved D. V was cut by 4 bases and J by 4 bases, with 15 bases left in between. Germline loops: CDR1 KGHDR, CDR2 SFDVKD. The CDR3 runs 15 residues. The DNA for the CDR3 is TGTGCCACCAGTGAACGGTTAGGAGCCCGAGAGACCCAGTACTTC. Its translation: CATSERLGARETQYF.

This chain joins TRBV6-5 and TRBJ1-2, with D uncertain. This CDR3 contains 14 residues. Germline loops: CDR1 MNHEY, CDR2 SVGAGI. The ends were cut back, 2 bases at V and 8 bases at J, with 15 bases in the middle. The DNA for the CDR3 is TGTGCCAGCAGTTACGTTCAGTTGCCGGGGGGCTACACCTTC. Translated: CASSYVQLPGGYTF.

The CDR3 sequence is CASSQDQNEQYF. The CDR3 DNA is TGTGCCAGCAGCCAAGACCAAAACGAGCAGTACTTC. The rearrangement joins TRBV3-1 (or the pseudogene TRBV3-2) to TRBJ2-7; no clear D gene. The CDR3 is 12 amino acids. V was cut by 0 bases and J by 5 bases, with 5 bases left in between. The germline CDR1 and CDR2 sequences are LGHDT and YNNKEL (reference sequence).

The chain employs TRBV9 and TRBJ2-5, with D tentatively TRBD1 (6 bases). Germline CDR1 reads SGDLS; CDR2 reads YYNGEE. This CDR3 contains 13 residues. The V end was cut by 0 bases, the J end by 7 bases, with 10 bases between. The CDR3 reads CASSVEQGGTQYF. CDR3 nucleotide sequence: TGTGCCAGCAGCGTAGAACAGGGTGGGACCCAGTACTTC.

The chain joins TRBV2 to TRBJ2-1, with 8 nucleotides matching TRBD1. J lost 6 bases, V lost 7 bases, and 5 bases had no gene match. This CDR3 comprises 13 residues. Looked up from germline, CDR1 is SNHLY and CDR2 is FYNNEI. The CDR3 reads CASTTGVRNEQFF. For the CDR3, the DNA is TGTGCCAGCACGACAGGGGTGCGCAATGAGCAGTTCTTC. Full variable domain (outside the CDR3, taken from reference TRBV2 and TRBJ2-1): EPEVTQTPSHQVTQMGQEVILRCVPISNHLYFYWYRQILGQKVEFLVSFYNNEISEKSEIFDDQFSVERPDGSNFTLKIRSTKLEDSAMYFCASTTGVRNEQFFGPGTRLTVL.

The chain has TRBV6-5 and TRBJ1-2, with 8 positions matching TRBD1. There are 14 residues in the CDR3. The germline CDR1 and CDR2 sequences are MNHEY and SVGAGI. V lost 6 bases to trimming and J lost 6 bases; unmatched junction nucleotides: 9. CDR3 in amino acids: CASSTDRGQDGYTF. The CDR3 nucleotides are TGTGCCAGCAGCACAGACAGGGGACAAGATGGCTACACCTTC.

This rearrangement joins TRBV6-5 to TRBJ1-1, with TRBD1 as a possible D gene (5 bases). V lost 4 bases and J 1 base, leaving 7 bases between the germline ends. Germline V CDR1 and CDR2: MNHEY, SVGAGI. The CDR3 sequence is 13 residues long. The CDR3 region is CASSSTGNTEAFF. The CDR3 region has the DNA TGTGCCAGCAGTTCCACAGGGAACACTGAAGCTTTCTTT.

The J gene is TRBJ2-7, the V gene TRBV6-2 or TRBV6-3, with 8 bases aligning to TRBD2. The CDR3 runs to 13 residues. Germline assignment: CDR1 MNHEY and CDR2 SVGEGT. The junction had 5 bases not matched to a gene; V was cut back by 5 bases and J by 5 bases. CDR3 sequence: CASSTGTSNEQYF. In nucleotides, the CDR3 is TGTGCCAGCAGTACGGGGACTAGTAACGAGCAGTACTTC.

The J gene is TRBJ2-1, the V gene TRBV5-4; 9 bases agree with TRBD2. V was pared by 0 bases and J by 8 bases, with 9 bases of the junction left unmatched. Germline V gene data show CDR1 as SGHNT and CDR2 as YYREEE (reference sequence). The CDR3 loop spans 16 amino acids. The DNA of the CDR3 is TGTGCCAGCAGCTTGGCCGCGGCTAGCGGGATCTATGAGCAGTTCTTC. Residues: CASSLAAASGIYEQFF.

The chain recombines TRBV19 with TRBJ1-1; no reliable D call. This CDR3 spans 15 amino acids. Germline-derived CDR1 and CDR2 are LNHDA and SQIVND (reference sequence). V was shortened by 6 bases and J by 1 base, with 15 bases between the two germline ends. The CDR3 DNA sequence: TGTGCCAGTAGCCACCCCGGGGTCGGGAACACTGAAGCTTTCTTT. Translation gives CASSHPGVGNTEAFF.

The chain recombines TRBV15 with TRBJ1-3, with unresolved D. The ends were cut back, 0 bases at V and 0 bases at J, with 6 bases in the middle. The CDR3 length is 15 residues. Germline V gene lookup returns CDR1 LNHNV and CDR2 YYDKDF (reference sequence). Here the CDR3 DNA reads TGTGCCACCAGCAGAGATCGGTTCTCTGGAAACACCATATATTTT. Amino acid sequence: CATSRDRFSGNTIYF. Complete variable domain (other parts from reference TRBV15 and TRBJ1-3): DAMVIQNPRYQVTQFGKPVTLSCSQTLNHNVMYWYQQKSSQAPKLLFHYYDKDFNNEADTPDNFQSRRPNTSFCFLDIRSPGLGDTAMYLCATSRDRFSGNTIYFGEGSWLTVV.